This section outlines one T cell receptor beta chain sequence together with its context. Antigen specificity is unknown. These data belong to a study of T-cell reconstitution after alpha-beta-depleted transplantation in children. Whole-study results and caveats: One year after transplant, T-cell counts and diversity came mostly from newly produced T cells. After transplant, at about two months, alpha-beta T cells were reportedly derived from several hundred expanded graft clones.

Researchers prepared the TCRbeta library using unique molecular identifiers, the study reports. TCRdb re-analysed the PCR reads in MiXCR, keeping a single row per CDR3 protein. There are about 250,000 distinct CDR3 sequences in the sample; more than 20% occur only once, and about 5% lies in the top ten. The receptor was derived from a female patient between 2 and 15 years old who had a stem cell transplant for congenital amegakaryocytic thrombocytopenia, so the T cells may come from the graft donor. Sequenced material: PBMCs, mostly from graft donor cells, taken 360 days after TCRalphabeta/CD19-depleted stem cell transplant.

CDR3 DNA sequence: TGCAGTGCTTCAAGTAGCGGGAGGCACGAGCAGTACTTC. It specifies CSASSSGRHEQYF. This chain uses TRBV20-1 with TRBJ2-7; 10 bases align to TRBD2. This CDR3 is built from 13 residues. The J segment lost 5 bases and the V segment lost 5 bases, leaving 6 bases of the junction unmatched. Germline values: CDR1 DFQATT, CDR2 SNEGSKA (reference sequence).